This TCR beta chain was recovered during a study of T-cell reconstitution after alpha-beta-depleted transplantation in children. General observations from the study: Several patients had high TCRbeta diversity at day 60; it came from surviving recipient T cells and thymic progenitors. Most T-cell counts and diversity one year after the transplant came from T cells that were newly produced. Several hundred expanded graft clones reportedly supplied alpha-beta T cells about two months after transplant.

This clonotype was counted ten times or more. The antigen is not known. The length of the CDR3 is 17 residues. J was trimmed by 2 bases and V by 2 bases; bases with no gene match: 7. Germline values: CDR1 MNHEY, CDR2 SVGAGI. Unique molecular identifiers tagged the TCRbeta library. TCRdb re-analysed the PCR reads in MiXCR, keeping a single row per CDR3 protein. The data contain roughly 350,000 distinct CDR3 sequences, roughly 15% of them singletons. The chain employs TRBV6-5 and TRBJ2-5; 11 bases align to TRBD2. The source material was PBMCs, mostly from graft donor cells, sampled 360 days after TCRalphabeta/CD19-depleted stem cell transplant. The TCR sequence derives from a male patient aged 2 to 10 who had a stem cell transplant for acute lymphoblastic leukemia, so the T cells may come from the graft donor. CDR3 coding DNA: TGTGCCAGCAGTTACACCGGGACTAGCGGAGCACAAGAGACCCAGTACTTC. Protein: CASSYTGTSGAQETQYF.